This T cell receptor (beta chain) was documented in a study of patients and donors after allogeneic stem cell transplantation. This clonotype was observed a few times. TCRdb passed the RT-PCR reads through MiXCR, listing each CDR3 protein once. The data hold under 200,000 distinct CDR3 sequences, with about 24% observed a single time. This CDR3 comprises 15 residues. V was cut by 1 base and J by 7 bases, with 13 bases left in between. Germline-derived CDR1 and CDR2 are LGHNA and YNFKEQ. Source material: blood, either unsorted or a sorted T cell fraction (not recorded which). The chain joins TRBV4-2 to TRBJ1-4; D not certain. This TCR was sampled from a human donor who was either an allogeneic HSCT recipient or a stem cell or donor lymphocyte infusion donor (not recorded which). It is not recorded whose cells these are; they may come from a transplant donor. The CDR3 nucleotides read TGTGCCAGCAGCCAAGGGAGGGTCTGGAGTGAAAAACTGTTTTTT. Amino acid sequence: CASSQGRVWSEKLFF.